This TCR beta chain comes out of a study of T-cell memory formation after mild COVID-19 (dated by TCRdb to the early 2020s). Some background on the complete study: Most TCR sequence clusters were specific to one of the two donors. In a couple of donors, T-cell clones that expanded and contracted after mild COVID-19 were tracked by sequencing TCRalpha and TCRbeta repertoires over time. Two young, previously healthy adult volunteers made up the cohort, one male and one female.

The research as a whole found: Whether the second-wave clones peaking on day 37 were SARS-CoV-2 specific was not confirmed. Clones contracting from day 15 to 85 had balanced CD4/CD8 phenotypes, while a second wave expanding from day 15 to 37 was biased towards CD4+. Contracting CD4+ clones turned up mainly in the CM and EM memory subsets, whereas EMRA was where CD8+ clones were enriched. The study included only a couple of mild cases, and larger cohorts that include severe cases with pre-infection samples were judged to be necessary. Some responding clones were detected in pre-infection memory, which suggested that pre-existing cross-reactive memory T cells had joined the SARS-CoV-2 response.

As for this clonotype: This clone's antigen is unknown. No clone much larger than this one lies a single base away; base qualities are absent.

TCRdb shows the sequencer as Illumina NovaSeq 6000. TCRalpha and TCRbeta cDNA libraries were built by 5'RACE with constant-segment primers, adding sample barcodes and unique molecular identifiers. RNA was extracted from every sample with Trizol reagent. Library amplification was performed in two PCR steps, and a second sample barcode and Illumina TruSeq adapters were introduced in the second step. Sequencing of the libraries was done on an Illumina NovaSeq, producing 2 x 150 bp paired-end reads. Under the source paper's analysis protocol: With migec v1.2.7, reads were demultiplexed and then collapsed into UMI-guided consensus sequences. With mixcr v2.1.11, UMI consensuses were aligned to TRA and TRB V and J templates and assembled into clonotypes. A clonotype was counted as expanded or contracted only if both edgeR and NoisET called the change significant, with noise models trained on biological replicates. For edgeR calls, the cutoffs were a false discovery rate-adjusted p below 0.01 and a log2 fold-change threshold of 1. PCA with hierarchical clustering of max-normalized trajectories of the 1000 most abundant clonotypes was used as exploratory dynamics analysis. Each responding clone was given a CD4 or CD8 phenotype based on the CD4+ and CD8+ repertoires, which had been sequenced separately. TCRdb handled the public reads itself, with Q25 trimming in fastp and clone calling in MiXCR, and kept productive beta chains. Every distinct CDR3 protein forms one entry, paired with its most common genes and DNA. The V and J calls reflect TCRdb's pipeline rather than the authors' work. The sample records about 170,000 distinct CDR3 sequences, about an eighth of which are singletons. The ten largest make up more than 3% of the sample.

PBMCs were isolated by Ficoll-Paque density gradient centrifugation. Sample: PBMCs or a T cell subset sorted from them (not recorded which). This sequence originates from a man aged 18 to 35 who had mild COVID-19 (a few samples of this study predate the infection). The sample titles of this study are shuffled in the database, so cell type and time point are left out; the donor was told from shared clones.

The base sequence is TGTGCCAGCAGAGGAGATACCGGGACAAGCTCCTACGAGCAGTACTTC. Its protein reads: CASRGDTGTSSYEQYF. The chain is assembled from TRBV21-1 and TRBJ2-7; the DNA was not compared with TRBD1, the D call given in the table. TRBV21-1 is labeled a pseudogene. From the cysteine up to the phenylalanine, the CDR3 has a length of 16 residues. The CDR3 DNA has 48 bases and is translated from base 1.